The clone carrying this TCR beta chain was seen only a few times. Trimming took 5 bases from V and 1 from J; bases not matched to a gene: 4. CDR1 is SEHNR and CDR2 is FQNEAQ in the germline V gene (reference sequence). The CDR3 has 14 residues. This specimen belongs to a study of shared clonotypes between healthy human individuals. Replicate PCRs for sorted subsets used 200 ng DNA; this equaled 25,000 to 30,000 T cell genomes. Libraries were prepared by immunoSEQ multiplex PCR; TCRdb keeps only in-frame clonotypes and omits some of them. The table records about 2 million clones, roughly 95% of them present only once. Only CD45RO-negative cells positively selected for CCR7 counted as naive CD8 cells, so terminally differentiated effector memory CD45RA+ cells were excluded.

The chain carries TRBV7-9 and TRBJ2-5, with 7 bases identical to TRBD2. The origin of this receptor is a man between 18 and 29 years old in good health. Sequenced input: naive CD8+ T cells sorted from blood. The CDR3 nucleotides read TGTGCCAGCAGCCAAAGCGGGACCCAAGAGACCCAGTACTTC. It yields the protein CASSQSGTQETQYF.